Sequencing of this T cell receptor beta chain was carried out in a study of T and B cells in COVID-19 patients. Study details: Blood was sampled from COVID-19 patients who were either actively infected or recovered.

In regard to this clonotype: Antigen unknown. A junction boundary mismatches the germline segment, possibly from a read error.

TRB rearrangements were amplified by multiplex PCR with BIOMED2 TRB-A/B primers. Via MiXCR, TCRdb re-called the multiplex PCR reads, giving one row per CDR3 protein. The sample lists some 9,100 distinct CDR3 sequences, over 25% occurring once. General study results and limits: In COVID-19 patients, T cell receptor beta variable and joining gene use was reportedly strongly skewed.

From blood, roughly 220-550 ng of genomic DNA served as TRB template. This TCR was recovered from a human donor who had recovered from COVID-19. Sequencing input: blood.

CDR3 sequence: CASWEGTGAYVLTF. DNA for the CDR3: TGTGCCAGCTGGGAGGGGACAGGGGCCTACGTCCTGACTTTC. The V and J genes are TRBV6-5 and TRBJ2-6, with TRBD1 matching 10 bases. Germline assignment: CDR1 MNHEY and CDR2 SVGAGI. CDR3 length: 14 amino acids.